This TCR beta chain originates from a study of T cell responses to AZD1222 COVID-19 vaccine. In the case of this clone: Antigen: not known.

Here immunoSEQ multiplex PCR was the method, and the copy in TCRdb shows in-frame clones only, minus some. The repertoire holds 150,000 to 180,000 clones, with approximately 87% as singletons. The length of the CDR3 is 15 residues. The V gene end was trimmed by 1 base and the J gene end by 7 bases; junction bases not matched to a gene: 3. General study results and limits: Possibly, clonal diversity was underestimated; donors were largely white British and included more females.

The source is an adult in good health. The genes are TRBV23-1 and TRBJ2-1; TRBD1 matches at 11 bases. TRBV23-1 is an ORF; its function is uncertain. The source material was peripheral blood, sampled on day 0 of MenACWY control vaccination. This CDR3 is CASSQWTGGENEQFF. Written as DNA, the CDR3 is TGCGCCAGCAGTCAATGGACAGGGGGCGAGAATGAGCAGTTCTTC.